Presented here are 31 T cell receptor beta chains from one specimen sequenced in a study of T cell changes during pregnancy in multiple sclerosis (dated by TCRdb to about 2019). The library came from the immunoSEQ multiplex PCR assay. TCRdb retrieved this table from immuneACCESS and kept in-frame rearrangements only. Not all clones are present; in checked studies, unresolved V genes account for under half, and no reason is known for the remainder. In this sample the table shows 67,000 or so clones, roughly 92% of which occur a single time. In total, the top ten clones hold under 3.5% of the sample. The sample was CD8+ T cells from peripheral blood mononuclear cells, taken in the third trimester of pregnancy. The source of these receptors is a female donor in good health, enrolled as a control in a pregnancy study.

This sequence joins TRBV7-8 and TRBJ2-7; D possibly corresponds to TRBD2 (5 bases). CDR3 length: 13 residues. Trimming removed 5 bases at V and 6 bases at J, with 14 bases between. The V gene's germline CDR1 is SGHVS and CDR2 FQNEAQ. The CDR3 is CASSPDGESEQYF. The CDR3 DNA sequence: TGTGCCAGCAGCCCGGATGGGGAGTCCGAGCAGTACTTC. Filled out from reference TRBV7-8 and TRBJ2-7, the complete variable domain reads GAGVSQSPRYKVAKRGQDVALRCDPISGHVSLFWYQQALGQGPEFLTYFQNEAQLDKSGLPSDRFFAERPEGSVSTLKIQRTQQEDSAVYLCASSPDGESEQYFGPGTRLTVT.

CDR3 in DNA: TGTGCCAGCAGCTTTGACAGGGGGCGACTCACTGAAGCTTTCTTT. Translation gives CASSFDRGRLTEAFF. The chain joins TRBV5-5 to TRBJ1-1; 10 nucleotides match TRBD1. Trimming at V came to 2 bases and at J to 4 bases, leaving 5 bases not matched to a gene. This CDR3 comprises 15 residues. Germline CDR1 SGHKS, CDR2 YYEKEE (reference sequence). The whole variable domain, filled in from reference TRBV5-5 and TRBJ1-1, reads DAGVTQSPTHLIKTRGQQVTLRCSPISGHKSVSWYQQVLGQGPQFIFQYYEKEERGRGNFPDRFSARQFPNYSSELNVNALLLGDSALYLCASSFDRGRLTEAFFGQGTRLTVV.

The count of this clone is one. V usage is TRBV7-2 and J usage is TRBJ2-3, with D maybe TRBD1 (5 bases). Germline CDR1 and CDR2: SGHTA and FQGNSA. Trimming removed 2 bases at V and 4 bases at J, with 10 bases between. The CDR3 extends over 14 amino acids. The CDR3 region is CASSLQGRADTQYF. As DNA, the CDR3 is TGTGCCAGCAGCTTACAGGGCCGCGCAGATACGCAGTATTTT.

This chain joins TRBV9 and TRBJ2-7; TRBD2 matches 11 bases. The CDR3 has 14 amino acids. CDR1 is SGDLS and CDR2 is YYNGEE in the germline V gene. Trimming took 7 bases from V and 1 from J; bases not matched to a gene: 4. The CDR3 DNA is TGTGCCAGCTCTAGCGGGGGGTCGTCCTACGAGCAGTACTTC. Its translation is CASSSGGSSYEQYF. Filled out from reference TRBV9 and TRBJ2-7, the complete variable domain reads DSGVTQTPKHLITATGQRVTLRCSPRSGDLSVYWYQQSLDQGLQFLIQYYNGEERAKGNILERFSAQQFPDLHSELNLSSLELGDSALYFCASSSGGSSYEQYFGPGTRLTVT.

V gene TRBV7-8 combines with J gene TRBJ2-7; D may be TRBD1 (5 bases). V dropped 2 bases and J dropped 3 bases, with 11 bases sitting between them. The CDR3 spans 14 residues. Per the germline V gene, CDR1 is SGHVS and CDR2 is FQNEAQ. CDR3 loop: CASSLKQGNYEQYF. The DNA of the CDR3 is TGTGCCAGCAGCTTAAAGCAGGGAAACTACGAGCAGTACTTC.

The CDR3 is CASSTIAGEELYEQYF. In DNA, the CDR3 is TGTGCCAGTAGTACCATAGCGGGGGAGGAACTCTACGAGCAGTACTTC. The chain employs TRBV19 and TRBJ2-7; 9 bases match TRBD2. Germline values: CDR1 LNHDA, CDR2 SQIVND (reference sequence). The trim removed 4 bases at V and 3 bases at J, leaving 10 bases unmatched. The CDR3 spans 16 residues.

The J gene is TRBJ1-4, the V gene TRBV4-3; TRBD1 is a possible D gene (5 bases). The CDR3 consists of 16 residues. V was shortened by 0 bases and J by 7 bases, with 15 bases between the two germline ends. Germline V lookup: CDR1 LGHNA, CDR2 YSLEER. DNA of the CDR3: TGCGCCAGCAGCCAAGATCCGGCTAGCGGGGGTGAAAAACTGTTTTTT. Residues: CASSQDPASGGEKLFF.

CDR3 residues: CASSSGQAISPSNEKLFF. DNA for the CDR3: TGCGCCAGCAGCTCCGGACAGGCGATATCACCTTCGAATGAAAAACTGTTTTTT. The chain is built from TRBV5-1 and TRBJ1-4; TRBD1 matches 7 bases. Trimming cost V 3 bases and J 5 bases; bases outside gene matches: 16. This CDR3 region has 18 residues. Germline CDR1 SGHRS, CDR2 YFSETQ.

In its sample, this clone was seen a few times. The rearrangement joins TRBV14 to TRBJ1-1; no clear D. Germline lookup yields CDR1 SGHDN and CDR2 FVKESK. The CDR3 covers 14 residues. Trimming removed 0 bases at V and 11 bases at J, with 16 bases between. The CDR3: CASSQDLGTERAFF. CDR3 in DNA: TGTGCCAGCAGCCAAGATCTTGGTACGGAGAGGGCTTTCTTT.

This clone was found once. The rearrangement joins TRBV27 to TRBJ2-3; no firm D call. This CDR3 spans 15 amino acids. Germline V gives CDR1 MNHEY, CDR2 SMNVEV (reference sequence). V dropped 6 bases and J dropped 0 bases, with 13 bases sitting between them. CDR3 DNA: TGTGCCAGCAGCCCAGGCCAGTATAGCACAGATACGCAGTATTTT. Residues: CASSPGQYSTDTQYF.

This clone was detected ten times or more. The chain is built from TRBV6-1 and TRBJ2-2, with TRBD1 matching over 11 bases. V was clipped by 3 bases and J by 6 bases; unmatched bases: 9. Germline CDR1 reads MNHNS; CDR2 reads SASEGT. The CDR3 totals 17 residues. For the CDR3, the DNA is TGTGCCAGCAGTGAGATCTCCGGGACAGGGGGTTCCGGGGAGCTGTTTTTT. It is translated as CASSEISGTGGSGELFF.

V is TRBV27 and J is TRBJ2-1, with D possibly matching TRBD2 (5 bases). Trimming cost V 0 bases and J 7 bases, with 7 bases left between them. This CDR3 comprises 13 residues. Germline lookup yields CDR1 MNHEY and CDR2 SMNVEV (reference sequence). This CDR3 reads CASSLSGKNEQFF. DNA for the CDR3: TGTGCCAGCAGTTTATCCGGGAAAAATGAGCAGTTCTTC.

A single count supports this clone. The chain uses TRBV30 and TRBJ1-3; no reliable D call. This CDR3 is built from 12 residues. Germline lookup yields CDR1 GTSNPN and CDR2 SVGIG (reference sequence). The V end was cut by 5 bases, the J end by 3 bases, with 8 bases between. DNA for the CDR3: TGTGCCTGGGCCGGGTTTGGAAACACCATATATTTT. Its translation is CAWAGFGNTIYF.

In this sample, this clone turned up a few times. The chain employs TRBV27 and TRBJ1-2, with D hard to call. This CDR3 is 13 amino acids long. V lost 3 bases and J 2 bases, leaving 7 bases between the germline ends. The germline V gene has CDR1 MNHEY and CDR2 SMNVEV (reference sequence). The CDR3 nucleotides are TGTGCCAGCAGTTTCTGGCAGAACTATGGCTACACCTTC. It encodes CASSFWQNYGYTF.

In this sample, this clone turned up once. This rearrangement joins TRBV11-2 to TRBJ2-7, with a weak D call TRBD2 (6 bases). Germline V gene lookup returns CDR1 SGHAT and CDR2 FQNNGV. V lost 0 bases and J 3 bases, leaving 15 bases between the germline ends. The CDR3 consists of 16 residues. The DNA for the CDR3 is TGTGCCAGCAGCTTAGAACTAGGAGGGGAGGTCTACGAGCAGTACTTC. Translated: CASSLELGGEVYEQYF.

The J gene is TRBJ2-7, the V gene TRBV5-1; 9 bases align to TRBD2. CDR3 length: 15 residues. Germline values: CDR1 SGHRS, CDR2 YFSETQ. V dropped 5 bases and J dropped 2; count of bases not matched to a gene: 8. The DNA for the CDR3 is TGCGCCAGCAGGGAACTTAGCGGGGGAGCCTACGAGCAGTACTTC. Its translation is CASRELSGGAYEQYF.

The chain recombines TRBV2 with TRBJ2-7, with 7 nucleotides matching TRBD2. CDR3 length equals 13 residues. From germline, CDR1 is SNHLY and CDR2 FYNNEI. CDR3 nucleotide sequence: TGTGCTAGCGGGCAGAATATAATCTACGAGCAGTACTTC. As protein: CASGQNIIYEQYF.

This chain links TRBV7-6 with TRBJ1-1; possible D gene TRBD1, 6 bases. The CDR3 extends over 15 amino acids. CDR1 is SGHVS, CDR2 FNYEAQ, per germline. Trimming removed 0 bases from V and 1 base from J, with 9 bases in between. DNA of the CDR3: TGTGCCAGCAGCTTAGCGAAACAGGGGAACACTGAAGCTTTCTTT. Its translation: CASSLAKQGNTEAFF.

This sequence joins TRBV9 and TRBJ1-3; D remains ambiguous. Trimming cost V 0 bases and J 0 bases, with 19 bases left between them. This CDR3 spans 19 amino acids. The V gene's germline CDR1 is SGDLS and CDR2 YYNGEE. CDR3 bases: TGTGCCAGCAGCGTAGGAGGTGCCACCGAACCTCCCTCTGGAAACACCATATATTTT. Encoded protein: CASSVGGATEPPSGNTIYF.

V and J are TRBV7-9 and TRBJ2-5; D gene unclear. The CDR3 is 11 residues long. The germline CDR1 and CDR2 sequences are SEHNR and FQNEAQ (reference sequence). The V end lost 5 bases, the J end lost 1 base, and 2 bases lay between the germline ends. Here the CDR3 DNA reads TGTGCCAGCAGCCTCCAAGAGACCCAGTACTTC. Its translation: CASSLQETQYF.

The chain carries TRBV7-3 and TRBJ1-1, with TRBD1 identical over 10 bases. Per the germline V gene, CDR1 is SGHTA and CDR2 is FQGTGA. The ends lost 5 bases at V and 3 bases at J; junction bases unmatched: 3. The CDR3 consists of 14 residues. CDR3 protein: CASSPGTGDTEAFF. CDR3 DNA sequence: TGTGCCAGCAGCCCCGGGACAGGGGACACTGAAGCTTTCTTT.

In DNA, the CDR3 is TGTGCCAGCAGCATAGTAACGCGGGATGGCTACACCTTC. Translation gives CASSIVTRDGYTF. The chain carries TRBV7-9 and TRBJ1-2; no reliable D call. There are 13 residues in the CDR3. Germline values: CDR1 SEHNR, CDR2 FQNEAQ (reference sequence). V was clipped by 5 bases and J by 6 bases, with 13 bases between them. Together with reference TRBV7-9 and TRBJ1-2, the CDR3 gives the full variable domain: DTGVSQNPRHKITKRGQNVTFRCDPISEHNRLYWYRQTLGQGPEFLTYFQNEAQLEKSRLLSDRFSAERPKGSFSTLEIQRTEQGDSAMYLCASSIVTRDGYTFGSGTRLTVV.

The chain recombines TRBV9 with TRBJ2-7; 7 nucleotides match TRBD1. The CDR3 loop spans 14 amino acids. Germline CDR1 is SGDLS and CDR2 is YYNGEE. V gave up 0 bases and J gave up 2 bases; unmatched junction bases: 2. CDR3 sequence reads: CASSVEGTAYEQYF. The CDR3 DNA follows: TGTGCCAGCAGCGTAGAGGGGACAGCCTACGAGCAGTACTTC.

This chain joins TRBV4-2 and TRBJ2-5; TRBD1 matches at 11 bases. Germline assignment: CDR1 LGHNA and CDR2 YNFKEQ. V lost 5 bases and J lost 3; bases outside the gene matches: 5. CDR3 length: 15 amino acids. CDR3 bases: TGTGCCAGCAGCGACCGGGACAGGGGGAAAGAGACCCAGTACTTC. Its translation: CASSDRDRGKETQYF.

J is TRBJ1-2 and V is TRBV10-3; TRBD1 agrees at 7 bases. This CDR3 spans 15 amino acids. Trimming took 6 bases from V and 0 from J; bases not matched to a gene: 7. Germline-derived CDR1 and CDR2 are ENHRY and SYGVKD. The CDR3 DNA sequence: TGTGCCATCAGGAAACAGGGGACCTCTAACTATGGCTACACCTTC. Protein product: CAIRKQGTSNYGYTF.

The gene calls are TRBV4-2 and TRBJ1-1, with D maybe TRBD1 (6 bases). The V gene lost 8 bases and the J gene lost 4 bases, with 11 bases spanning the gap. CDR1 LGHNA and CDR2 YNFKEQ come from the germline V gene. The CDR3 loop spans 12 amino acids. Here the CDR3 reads CASRRGATEAFF. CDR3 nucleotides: TGTGCCAGCCGGCGGGGGGCCACTGAAGCTTTCTTT.

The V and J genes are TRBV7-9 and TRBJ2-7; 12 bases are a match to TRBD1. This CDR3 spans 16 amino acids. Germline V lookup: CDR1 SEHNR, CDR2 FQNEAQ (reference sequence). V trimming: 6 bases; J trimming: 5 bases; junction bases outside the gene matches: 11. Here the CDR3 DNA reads TGTGCCAGCAGTTACGCTACCGGGACAGGGGGCGACGAGCAGTACTTC. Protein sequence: CASSYATGTGGDEQYF.

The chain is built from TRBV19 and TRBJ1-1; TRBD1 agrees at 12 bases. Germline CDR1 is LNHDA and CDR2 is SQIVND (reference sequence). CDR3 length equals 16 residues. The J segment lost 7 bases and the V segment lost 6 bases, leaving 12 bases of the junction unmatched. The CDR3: CASRNNPGQGASEAFF. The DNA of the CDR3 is TGTGCCAGTAGAAATAATCCGGGACAGGGGGCGAGTGAAGCTTTCTTT.

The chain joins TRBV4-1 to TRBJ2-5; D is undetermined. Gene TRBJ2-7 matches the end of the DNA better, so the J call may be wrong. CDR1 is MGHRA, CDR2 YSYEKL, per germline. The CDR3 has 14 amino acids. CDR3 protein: CASSQGRGAYEQYF. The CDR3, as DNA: TGCGCCAGCAGCCAAGGTCGTGGGGCCTACGAGCAGTACTTC.

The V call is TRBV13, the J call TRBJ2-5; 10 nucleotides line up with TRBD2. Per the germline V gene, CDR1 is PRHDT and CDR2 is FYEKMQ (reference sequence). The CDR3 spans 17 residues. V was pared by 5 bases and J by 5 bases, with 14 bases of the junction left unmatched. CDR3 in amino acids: CASSHGGAGGLWETQYF. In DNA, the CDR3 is TGTGCCAGCAGCCACGGGGGAGCGGGGGGGCTGTGGGAGACCCAGTACTTC.

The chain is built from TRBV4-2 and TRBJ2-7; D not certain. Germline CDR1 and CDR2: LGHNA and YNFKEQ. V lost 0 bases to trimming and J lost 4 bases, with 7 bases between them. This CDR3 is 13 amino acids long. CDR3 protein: CASSQDPPYEQYF. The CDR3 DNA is TGTGCCAGCAGCCAAGATCCCCCGTACGAGCAGTACTTC.